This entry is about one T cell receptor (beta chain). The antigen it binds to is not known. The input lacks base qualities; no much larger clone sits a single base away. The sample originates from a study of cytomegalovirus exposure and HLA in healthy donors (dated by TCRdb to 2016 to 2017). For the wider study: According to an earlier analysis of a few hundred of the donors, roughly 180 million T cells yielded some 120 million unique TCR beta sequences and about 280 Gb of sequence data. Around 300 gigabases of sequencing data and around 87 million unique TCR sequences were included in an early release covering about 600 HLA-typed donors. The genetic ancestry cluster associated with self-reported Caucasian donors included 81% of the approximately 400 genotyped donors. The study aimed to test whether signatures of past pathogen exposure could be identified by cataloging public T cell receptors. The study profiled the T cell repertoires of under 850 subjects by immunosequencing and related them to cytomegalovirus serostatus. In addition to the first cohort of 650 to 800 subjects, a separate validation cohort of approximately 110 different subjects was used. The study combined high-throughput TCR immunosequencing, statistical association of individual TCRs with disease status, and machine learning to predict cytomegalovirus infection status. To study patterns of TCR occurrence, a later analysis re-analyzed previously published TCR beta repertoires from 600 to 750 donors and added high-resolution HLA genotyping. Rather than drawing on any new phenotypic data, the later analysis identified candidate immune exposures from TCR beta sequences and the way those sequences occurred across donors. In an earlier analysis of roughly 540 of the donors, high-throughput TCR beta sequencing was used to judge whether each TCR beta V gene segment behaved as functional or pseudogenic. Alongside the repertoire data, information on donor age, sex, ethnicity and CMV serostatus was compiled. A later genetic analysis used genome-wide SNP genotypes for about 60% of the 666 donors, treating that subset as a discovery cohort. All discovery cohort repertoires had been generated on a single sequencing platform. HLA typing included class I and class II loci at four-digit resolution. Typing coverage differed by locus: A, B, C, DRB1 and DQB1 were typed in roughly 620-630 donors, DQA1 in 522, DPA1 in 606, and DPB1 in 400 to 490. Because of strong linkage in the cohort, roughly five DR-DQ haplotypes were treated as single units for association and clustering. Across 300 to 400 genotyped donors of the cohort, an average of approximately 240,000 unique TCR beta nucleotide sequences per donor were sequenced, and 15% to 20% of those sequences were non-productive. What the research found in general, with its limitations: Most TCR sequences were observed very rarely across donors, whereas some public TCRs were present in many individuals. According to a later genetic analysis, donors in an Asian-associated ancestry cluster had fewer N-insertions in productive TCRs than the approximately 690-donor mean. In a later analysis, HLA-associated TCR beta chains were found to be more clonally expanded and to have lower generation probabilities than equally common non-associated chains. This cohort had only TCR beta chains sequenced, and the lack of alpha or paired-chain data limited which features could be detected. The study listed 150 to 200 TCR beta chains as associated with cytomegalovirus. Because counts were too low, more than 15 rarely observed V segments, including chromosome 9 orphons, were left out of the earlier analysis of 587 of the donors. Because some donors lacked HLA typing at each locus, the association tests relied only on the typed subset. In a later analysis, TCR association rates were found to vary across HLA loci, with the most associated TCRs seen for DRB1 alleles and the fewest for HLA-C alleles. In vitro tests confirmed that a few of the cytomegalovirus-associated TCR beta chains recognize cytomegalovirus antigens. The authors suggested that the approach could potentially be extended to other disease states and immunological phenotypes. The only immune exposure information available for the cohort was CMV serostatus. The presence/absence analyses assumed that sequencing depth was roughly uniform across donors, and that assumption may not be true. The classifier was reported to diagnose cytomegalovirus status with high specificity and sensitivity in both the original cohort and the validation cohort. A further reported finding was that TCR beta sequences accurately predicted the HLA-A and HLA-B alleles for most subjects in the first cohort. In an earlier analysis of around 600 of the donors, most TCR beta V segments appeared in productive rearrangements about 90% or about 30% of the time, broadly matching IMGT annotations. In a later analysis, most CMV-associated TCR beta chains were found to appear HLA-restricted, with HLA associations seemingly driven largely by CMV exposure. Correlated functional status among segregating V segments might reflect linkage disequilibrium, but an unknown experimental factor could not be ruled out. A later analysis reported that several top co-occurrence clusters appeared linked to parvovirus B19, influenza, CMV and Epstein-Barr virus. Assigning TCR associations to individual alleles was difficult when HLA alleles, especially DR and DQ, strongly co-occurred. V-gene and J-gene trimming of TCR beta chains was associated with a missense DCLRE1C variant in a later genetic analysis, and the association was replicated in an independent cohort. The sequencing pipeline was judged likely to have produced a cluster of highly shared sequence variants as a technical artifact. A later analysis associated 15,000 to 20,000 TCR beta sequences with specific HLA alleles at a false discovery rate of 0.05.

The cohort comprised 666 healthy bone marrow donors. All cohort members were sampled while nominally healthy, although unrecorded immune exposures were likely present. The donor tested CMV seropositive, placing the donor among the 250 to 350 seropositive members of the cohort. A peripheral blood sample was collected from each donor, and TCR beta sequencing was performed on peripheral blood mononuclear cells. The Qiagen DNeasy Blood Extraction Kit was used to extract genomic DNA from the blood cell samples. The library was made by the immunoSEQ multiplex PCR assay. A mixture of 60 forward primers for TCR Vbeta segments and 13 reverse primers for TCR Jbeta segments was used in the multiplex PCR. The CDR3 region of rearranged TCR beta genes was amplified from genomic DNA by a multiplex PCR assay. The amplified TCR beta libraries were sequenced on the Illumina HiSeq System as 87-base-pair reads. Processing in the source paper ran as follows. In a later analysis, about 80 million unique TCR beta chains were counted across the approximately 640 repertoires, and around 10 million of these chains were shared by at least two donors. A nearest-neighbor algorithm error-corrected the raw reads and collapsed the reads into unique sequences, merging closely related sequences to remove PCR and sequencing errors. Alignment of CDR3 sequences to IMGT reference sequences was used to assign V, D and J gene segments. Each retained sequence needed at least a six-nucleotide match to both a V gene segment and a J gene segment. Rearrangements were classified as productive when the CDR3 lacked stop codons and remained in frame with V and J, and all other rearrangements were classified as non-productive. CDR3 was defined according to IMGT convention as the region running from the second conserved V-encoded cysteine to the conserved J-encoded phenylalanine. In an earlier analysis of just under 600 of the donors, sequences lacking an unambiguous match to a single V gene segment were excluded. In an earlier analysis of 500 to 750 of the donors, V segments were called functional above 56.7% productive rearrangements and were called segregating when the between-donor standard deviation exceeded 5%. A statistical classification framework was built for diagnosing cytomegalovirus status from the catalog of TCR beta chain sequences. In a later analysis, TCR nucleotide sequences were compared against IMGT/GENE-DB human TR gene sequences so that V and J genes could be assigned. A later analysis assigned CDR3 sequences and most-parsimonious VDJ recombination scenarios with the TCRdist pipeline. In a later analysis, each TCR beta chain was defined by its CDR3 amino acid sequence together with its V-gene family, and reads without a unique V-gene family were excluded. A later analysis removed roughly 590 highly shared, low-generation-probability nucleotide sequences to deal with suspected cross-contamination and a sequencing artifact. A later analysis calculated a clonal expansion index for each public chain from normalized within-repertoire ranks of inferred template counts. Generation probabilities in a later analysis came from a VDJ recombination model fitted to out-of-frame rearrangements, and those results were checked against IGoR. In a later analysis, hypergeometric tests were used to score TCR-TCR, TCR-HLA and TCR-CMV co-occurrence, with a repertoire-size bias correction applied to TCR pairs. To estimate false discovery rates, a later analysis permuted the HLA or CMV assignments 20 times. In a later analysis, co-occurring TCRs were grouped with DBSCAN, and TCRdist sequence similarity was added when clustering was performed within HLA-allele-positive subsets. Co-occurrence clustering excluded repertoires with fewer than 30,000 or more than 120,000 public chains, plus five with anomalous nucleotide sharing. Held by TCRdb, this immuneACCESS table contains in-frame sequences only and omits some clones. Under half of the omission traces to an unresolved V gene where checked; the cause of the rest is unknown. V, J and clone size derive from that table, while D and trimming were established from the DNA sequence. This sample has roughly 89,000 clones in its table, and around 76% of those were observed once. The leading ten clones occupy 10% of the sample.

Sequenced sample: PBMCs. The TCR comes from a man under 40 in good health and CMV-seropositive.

The bases read TGTGCCAGCAGTTACTACAGAGCCTACGAGCAGTACTTC. This gives the protein CASSYYRAYEQYF. This receptor chain uses TRBV6-6 and TRBJ2-5; no confident D gene assignment can be made. Judging by the DNA end, TRBJ2-7 fits better; the J call may be wrong. In the germline V gene (reference sequence), CDR1 corresponds to MNHNY and CDR2 to SVGAGI. CDR3 length: 13 amino acids, cysteine to phenylalanine. The sequence is cut down to CDR3 DNA, 39 bases in frame from base 1.